Included here is one TCR beta chain sequence, with context. Its antigen is currently unknown. This sample includes further DNA sequences coding for the same CDR3. The CDR3 has 14 residues. Germline-derived CDR1 and CDR2 are MNHNS and SASEGT. J was trimmed by 9 bases and V by 10 bases; bases with no gene match: 12. Only in-frame clones appear in the TCRdb table, and some are missing; sequencing was by immunoSEQ multiplex PCR. Found here are about 350,000 clones, approximately 86% of them singletons; the top ten hold about 1%. The record originates from a study of cytomegalovirus exposure and HLA in healthy donors. Study-level results: High specificity and sensitivity for cytomegalovirus status were reported for the classifier.

The genes are TRBV6-1 and TRBJ2-1; TRBD1 agrees at 10 bases. The sequence was collected from a woman aged 25 to 45 in good health and CMV-seropositive. Specimen: PBMCs. The CDR3 is CATSGTGVTSEQFF. The CDR3 bases are TGTGCCACCTCCGGGACAGGGGTCACAAGTGAGCAGTTCTTC.